This T cell receptor beta chain was recovered during a study of T cells after yellow fever vaccination. Overall study context: Each low-cell-number fraction was prepared by means of SMART-Seq v4 Ultra Low Input.

As regards this clonotype: Its target is unknown.

General study findings and limits: It was a weaker secondary response, yet one that peaked faster, at day 5 versus 15. Reappearance after the booster was seen for most primary-vaccination clones, at more than 95% CD4 and around 90% CD8.

One entry per CDR3 protein results from TCRdb running MiXCR on the 5' RACE reads. The data hold under 300,000 distinct CDR3 sequences, with 5.5% to 8.5% observed a single time. The clonotype was recovered from a man in his thirties or forties who received the YFV17D yellow fever vaccine. Sequencing was performed on CD4+ T cells sorted from PBMCs, taken on the day of the yellow fever booster vaccination.

For the CDR3, the DNA is TGTGCCAGCGGACAGGCACAGGGGATTATGAACACTGAAGCTTTCTTT. Its protein product is CASGQAQGIMNTEAFF. The chain recombines TRBV6-5 with TRBJ1-1; TRBD1 aligns across 7 bases. The ends lost 8 bases at V and 0 bases at J; junction bases unmatched: 12. The germline V gene encodes CDR1 MNHEY and CDR2 SVGAGI. This CDR3 is 16 amino acids long.